The 13 T cell receptor beta chains below were found in one sample sequenced in a study of T cells after yellow fever vaccination. TCRdb passed the 5' RACE reads through MiXCR, listing each CDR3 protein once. The profile shows 20,000 to 25,000 distinct CDR3 sequences, about 3.2% of them singletons. The material was PBMCs, either bulk or a sorted T-cell subset (CD4+, CD8+, memory, or dextramer-sorted; not recorded which), obtained more than 40 days after the first yellow fever vaccination. The receptor set was obtained from a man between 18 and 35 years old who received the YFV17D yellow fever vaccine.

This clonotype showed up many times. The CDR3 nucleotides read TGTGCCAGCAGCTCTACCGGGGTAGCGGGGGAAAATGAGCAGTTCTTC. Translated: CASSSTGVAGENEQFF. The chain combines TRBV13 with TRBJ2-1, with TRBD2 identical over 9 bases. The CDR3 totals 16 residues. CDR1 and CDR2 from the germline V gene are PRHDT and FYEKMQ (reference sequence). Trimming cost V 4 bases and J 7 bases; bases outside gene matches: 11.

This clonotype was detected many times. The gene calls are TRBV29-1 and TRBJ1-1, with no clear D. V lost 6 bases to trimming and J lost 2 bases, with 13 bases between them. CDR1 is SQVTM, CDR2 ANQGSEA, per germline. This CDR3 spans 13 amino acids. This chain's CDR3 is CSVSWAGNTEAFF. The CDR3 bases are TGCAGCGTGTCTTGGGCCGGTAACACTGAAGCTTTCTTT. Supplemented by reference TRBV29-1 and TRBJ1-1, the full variable domain reads SAVISQKPSRDICQRGTSLTIQCQVDSQVTMMFWYRQQPGQSLTLIATANQGSEATYESGFVIDKFPISRPNLTFSTLTVSNMSPEDSSIYLCSVSWAGNTEAFFGQGTRLTVV.

Comment on this clonotype: One base away lies a much larger clone, so this may be a sequencing read error. The rearrangement uses TRBV4-3 and TRBJ2-5, with a weak D call TRBD2 (5 bases). The CDR3 loop spans 16 amino acids. CDR1 is LGHNA and CDR2 is YSLEER in the germline V gene. CDR3 sequence reads: CDSSQGLGGGQETQYF. CDR3 bases: TGCGACAGCAGCCAAGGTTTGGGCGGCGGGCAAGAGACCCAGTACTTC.

This clonotype was seen at least ten times. This chain connects TRBV11-2 to TRBJ2-1; tentatively, D is TRBD2 (5 bases). The CDR3 covers 12 residues. CDR1 SGHAT and CDR2 FQNNGV come from the germline V gene. The V end lost 4 bases, the J end lost 8 bases, and 9 bases lay between the germline ends. This chain's CDR3 is CASSSLADEQFF. The CDR3 DNA sequence: TGTGCCAGCAGCTCCCTAGCTGATGAGCAGTTCTTC.

This clonotype was observed at least ten times. V is TRBV20-1 and J is TRBJ1-2; no definite D call. In germline, CDR1 is DFQATT, CDR2 SNEGSKA (reference sequence). V lost 6 bases and J lost 4, with 9 bases in between. This CDR3 region has 11 residues. CDR3 DNA sequence: TGCAGTGCCCGGGTTGCCTATGGCTACACCTTC. It codes for CSARVAYGYTF.

This clonotype was counted ten times or more. J is TRBJ2-1 and V is TRBV7-3; TRBD1 matches 7 bases. The J segment lost 0 bases and the V segment lost 5 bases, leaving 4 bases of the junction unmatched. Germline CDR1 and CDR2: SGHTA and FQGTGA. CDR3 length: 15 residues. CDR3 nucleotide sequence: TGTGCCAGCAGCCTACAGGGGAGCTCCTACAATGAGCAGTTCTTC. Its protein is CASSLQGSSYNEQFF.

This clonotype ranks as medium-sized (0.01 to 0.1%). The chain employs TRBV5-1 and TRBJ2-5; 7 bases match TRBD1. Looked up from germline, CDR1 is SGHRS and CDR2 is YFSETQ. V dropped 4 bases and J dropped 2; count of bases not matched to a gene: 2. The CDR3 covers 13 residues. CDR3 DNA sequence: TGCGCCAGCAGCGGGACAGCGCAAGAGACCCAGTACTTC. This translates into CASSGTAQETQYF.

This clonotype came up many times. The chain recombines TRBV6-5 with TRBJ2-6; TRBD2 matches at 8 bases. The CDR3 spans 18 residues. The ends lost 7 bases at V and 0 bases at J; junction bases unmatched: 11. CDR1 and CDR2 (germline): MNHEY, SVGAGI. CDR3 region: CASKGRLAYDSGANVLTF. CDR3 sequence (DNA): TGTGCCAGCAAGGGGAGACTAGCGTATGACTCTGGGGCCAACGTCCTGACTTTC.

This clonotype was recorded many times. The gene calls are TRBV5-1 and TRBJ2-2; a possible D gene is TRBD2 (5 bases). From germline, CDR1 is SGHRS and CDR2 YFSETQ. This CDR3 contains 16 residues. Trimming removed 2 bases at V and 0 bases at J, with 11 bases between. The CDR3 DNA sequence: TGCGCCAGCAGCTTCTCGGGGATCACGAACACCGGGGAGCTGTTTTTT. It is translated as CASSFSGITNTGELFF.

This clonotype showed up many times. The V call is TRBV29-1, the J call TRBJ2-2; D unresolved. This CDR3 has 14 residues. The ends were cut back, 7 bases at V and 5 bases at J, with 17 bases in the middle. Germline V gene data show CDR1 as SQVTM and CDR2 as ANQGSEA. CDR3 protein: CSARRVSRTGELFF. CDR3 bases: TGCAGCGCCCGTCGGGTATCTAGAACCGGGGAGCTGTTTTTT.

This clonotype was observed at least ten times. The V call is TRBV6-5, the J call TRBJ2-7, with 8 bases that match TRBD1. CDR3 length: 12 amino acids. The junction had 5 bases not matched to a gene; V was cut back by 5 bases and J by 8 bases. CDR1 MNHEY and CDR2 SVGAGI come from the germline V gene. This CDR3 reads CASSGQGGKQYF. The CDR3 nucleotides are TGTGCCAGCAGTGGACAGGGCGGTAAGCAGTACTTC.

In this sample, this clonotype turned up many times. The CDR3 here is CASSLEVERRYNEQFF. The CDR3 DNA reads TGCGCCAGCAGCTTGGAGGTGGAAAGACGGTACAATGAGCAGTTCTTC. The chain is built from TRBV5-1 and TRBJ2-1; D is undetermined. Looked up from germline, CDR1 is SGHRS and CDR2 is YFSETQ. The CDR3 is 16 residues long. The germline V and J ends were trimmed by 0 bases and 4 bases, with 14 bases remaining between them. Full variable domain (remainder filled in from reference TRBV5-1 and TRBJ2-1): KAGVTQTPRYLIKTRGQQVTLSCSPISGHRSVSWYQQTPGQGLQFLFEYFSETQRNKGNFPGRFSGRQFSNSRSEMNVSTLELGDSALYLCASSLEVERRYNEQFFGPGTRLTVL.

The sample holds many counts of this clonotype. This chain's CDR3 is CASSFARDEQYF. The CDR3 bases are TGTGCCAGCTCATTTGCCAGGGACGAGCAGTACTTC. The chain uses TRBV18 and TRBJ2-7, with D tentatively TRBD1 (5 bases). The CDR3 sequence is 12 residues long. Germline V lookup: CDR1 KGHSH, CDR2 LQKENI. V lost 5 bases and J lost 5, with 10 bases in between.